The 3 T cell receptor beta chains below come from one sample, sequenced in a study of CD8 T cells in Susac syndrome. Reverse transcription used about 0.45 to 1 ug RNA and random hexamers. TCRdb processed the immunoSEQ multiplex PCR reads anew with MiXCR; each CDR3 protein has one entry. The table includes hundreds of thousands of distinct CDR3 sequences, roughly 96% detected once. The sequenced sample was CD4+ T cells from PBMCs. The receptors stem from a human donor with multiple sclerosis.

The chain links TRBV12-3 or TRBV12-4 to TRBJ2-1; D call uncertain. The ends were cut back, 7 bases at V and 4 bases at J, with 8 bases in the middle. This CDR3 region has 12 residues. CDR3 nucleotide sequence: TGTGCCAGCACTCGAAATTACAATGAGCAGTTCTTC. Its protein product is CASTRNYNEQFF.

This clonotype was picked up one time. The chain has TRBV20-1 and TRBJ2-3; D is unresolved. V lost 4 bases and J 4 bases, leaving 9 bases between the germline ends. The CDR3 has 12 residues. CDR1 is DFQATT and CDR2 is SNEGSKA in the germline V gene (reference sequence). The CDR3 reads CSAISLSDTQYF. DNA of the CDR3: TGCAGTGCTATTAGTTTATCAGATACGCAGTATTTT.

The chain couples TRBV19 to TRBJ2-1; perhaps TRBD2 as D (6 bases). V dropped 6 bases and J dropped 5 bases, with 14 bases sitting between them. CDR1 is LNHDA and CDR2 is SQIVND in the germline V gene (reference sequence). The CDR3 consists of 14 residues. The chain's CDR3 is CASRSGALDNEQFF. The CDR3 nucleotides read TGTGCCAGTAGATCGGGAGCGCTAGACAATGAGCAGTTCTTC.